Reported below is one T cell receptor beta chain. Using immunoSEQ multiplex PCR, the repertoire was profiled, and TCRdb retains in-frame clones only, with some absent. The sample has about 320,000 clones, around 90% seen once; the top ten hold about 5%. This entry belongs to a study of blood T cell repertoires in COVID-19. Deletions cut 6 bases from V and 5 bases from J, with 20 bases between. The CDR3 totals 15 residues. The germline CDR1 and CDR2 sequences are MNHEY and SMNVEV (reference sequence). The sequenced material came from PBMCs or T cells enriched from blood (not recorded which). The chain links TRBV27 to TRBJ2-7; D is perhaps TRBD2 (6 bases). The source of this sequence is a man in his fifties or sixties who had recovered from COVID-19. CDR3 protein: CASSNRDSLLNEQYF. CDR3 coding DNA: TGTGCCAGCAGCAACCGGGACTCCTTATTGAACGAGCAGTACTTC.